The 8 T cell receptor beta chains presented below share a single source sample, sequenced in a study of cytomegalovirus exposure and HLA in healthy donors. The PCR used 60 Vbeta and 13 Jbeta primers. Sequencing used immunoSEQ multiplex PCR; TCRdb keeps in-frame clones, though not all of them. Of 50,000 or so clones listed, about three quarters are singletons. Sample: PBMCs. All receptors derive from a man between 18 and 29 years old in good health and CMV-seronegative.

This clone was seen once. The chain links TRBV10-2 to TRBJ1-2; TRBD1 matches 7 bases. J gave up 8 bases and V 7 bases, and 4 bases lay outside the gene matches. Germline values: CDR1 WSHSY, CDR2 SAAADI. The CDR3 loop spans 11 amino acids. The CDR3 nucleotides read TGCGCCAGCAACGACAGGGACGGCTACACCTTC. Encoded protein: CASNDRDGYTF.

This rearrangement joins TRBV10-3 to TRBJ2-1; 14 nucleotides match TRBD2. V was pared by 7 bases and J by 8 bases, with 4 bases of the junction left unmatched. Germline lookup yields CDR1 ENHRY and CDR2 SYGVKD. CDR3 size: 14 residues. For the CDR3, the DNA is TGTGCCATCACCGGGACTAGCGGGGGAGATGAGCAGTTCTTC. Its protein product is CAITGTSGGDEQFF.

This chain uses TRBV6-5 with TRBJ1-2; 10 bases agree with TRBD1. Trimming removed 2 bases from V and 4 bases from J; junction bases left unmatched: 4. Germline CDR1 is MNHEY and CDR2 is SVGAGI. This CDR3 has 15 amino acids. CDR3 amino acids: CASSYGGQGSYGYTF. Written as DNA, the CDR3 is TGTGCCAGCAGTTACGGGGGACAGGGGAGCTATGGCTACACCTTC.

The chain is built from TRBV2 and TRBJ2-1; 10 positions match TRBD2. The V gene end was trimmed by 8 bases and the J gene end by 7 bases; junction bases not matched to a gene: 17. This CDR3 comprises 17 residues. Germline CDR1 is SNHLY and CDR2 is FYNNEI. The CDR3 region has the DNA TGTGCCAGCGGAGGATCGGGCCTAGCGGGAGTCAGGAATGAGCAGTTCTTC. This translates into CASGGSGLAGVRNEQFF. The full variable domain, its missing parts supplied by reference TRBV2 and TRBJ2-1, is EPEVTQTPSHQVTQMGQEVILRCVPISNHLYFYWYRQILGQKVEFLVSFYNNEISEKSEIFDDQFSVERPDGSNFTLKIRSTKLEDSAMYFCASGGSGLAGVRNEQFFGPGTRLTVL.

This clone is a singleton in its sample. The gene calls are TRBV19 and TRBJ1-1; 8 bases fit TRBD1. The germline CDR1 and CDR2 sequences are LNHDA and SQIVND (reference sequence). The CDR3 loop spans 14 amino acids. V lost 8 bases and J lost 4; bases outside the gene matches: 9. The CDR3 spells CASYDRGGSTEAFF. In DNA form, the CDR3 reads TGTGCCAGTTACGACAGGGGAGGTAGCACTGAAGCTTTCTTT.

The J gene is TRBJ2-7, the V gene TRBV28; 12 bases are shared with TRBD2. Germline assignment: CDR1 MDHEN and CDR2 SYDVKM. V was clipped by 3 bases and J by 0 bases; unmatched bases: 3. This CDR3 region has 16 residues. CDR3 sequence: CASSLGLAGTSYEQYF. CDR3 DNA sequence: TGTGCCAGCAGTTTGGGACTAGCGGGTACCTCCTACGAGCAGTACTTC.

The V call is TRBV11-2, the J call TRBJ1-5; no definite D call. The CDR3 spans 13 residues. V lost 1 base, J lost 9 bases, and 10 bases lay in between. CDR1 is SGHAT and CDR2 is FQNNGV in the germline V gene. The CDR3 sequence: CASSLAPGRPQHF. The CDR3 bases are TGTGCCAGCAGCTTAGCACCGGGGAGGCCCCAGCATTTT.

The rearrangement links TRBV19 to TRBJ1-2; D perhaps matches TRBD1 (6 bases). The CDR3 contains 14 residues. The V end was cut by 3 bases, the J end by 1 base, with 9 bases between. Germline assignment: CDR1 LNHDA and CDR2 SQIVND (reference sequence). The CDR3 spells CASSIGDINYGYTF. The CDR3 DNA sequence: TGTGCCAGTAGTATTGGGGACATTAACTATGGCTACACCTTC. Full variable domain (remainder filled in from reference TRBV19 and TRBJ1-2): DGGITQSPKYLFRKEGQNVTLSCEQNLNHDAMYWYRQDPGQGLRLIYYSQIVNDFQKGDIAEGYSVSREKKESFPLTVTSAQKNPTAFYLCASSIGDINYGYTFGSGTRLTVV.